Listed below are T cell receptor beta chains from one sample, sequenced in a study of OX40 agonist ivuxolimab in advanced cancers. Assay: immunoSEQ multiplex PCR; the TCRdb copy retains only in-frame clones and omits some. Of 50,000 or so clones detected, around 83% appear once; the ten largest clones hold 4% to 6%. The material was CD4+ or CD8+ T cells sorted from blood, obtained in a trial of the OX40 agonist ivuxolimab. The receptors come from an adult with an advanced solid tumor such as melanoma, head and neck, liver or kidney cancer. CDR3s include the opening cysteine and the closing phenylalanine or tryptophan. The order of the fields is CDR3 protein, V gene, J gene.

cdr3_aa: CASSQRFVMKQFF
v_call: TRBV7-8
j_call: TRBJ2-1

cdr3_aa: CASSETGQGGSEQYF
v_call: TRBV2
j_call: .

cdr3_aa: CASSPFPLLAGNPYEQYF
v_call: TRBV18
j_call: TRBJ2-7

cdr3_aa: CASSYTYLGDYEQYF
v_call: TRBV6-6
j_call: TRBJ2-7

cdr3_aa: CASSRSGSGSYEQFF
v_call: TRBV7-9
j_call: TRBJ2-1

cdr3_aa: CATSRDRWGQGEEGNEKLFF
v_call: TRBV15
j_call: TRBJ1-4

cdr3_aa: CASSHEGDRGRTDTQYF
v_call: TRBV7-3
j_call: TRBJ2-3

cdr3_aa: CASSPGAYSRGNTGELFF
v_call: TRBV28
j_call: TRBJ2-2

cdr3_aa: CASSPPPRLAGARNEQFF
v_call: TRBV7-9
j_call: TRBJ2-1

cdr3_aa: CAIRDSGRSADEQFF
v_call: TRBV10-3
j_call: TRBJ2-1

cdr3_aa: CASRLPGGLFRSNQPQHF
v_call: TRBV28
j_call: TRBJ1-5

cdr3_aa: CASSLQPGQTYGYTF
v_call: TRBV5-1
j_call: TRBJ1-2

cdr3_aa: CASSLDQGEQYF
v_call: TRBV11-3
j_call: TRBJ2-7

cdr3_aa: CASSHQDRGSYNSPLHF
v_call: TRBV7-2
j_call: TRBJ1-6

cdr3_aa: CASSLGGQDEQYF
v_call: TRBV5-4
j_call: TRBJ2-7

cdr3_aa: CSVEWAETGGNNEQFF
v_call: TRBV29-1
j_call: TRBJ2-1

cdr3_aa: CASSLGPSSSGNTIYF
v_call: TRBV5-1
j_call: TRBJ1-3

cdr3_aa: CASSEAPSRGSGTGELFF
v_call: TRBV9
j_call: TRBJ2-2

cdr3_aa: CASSHRGRNGELFF
v_call: TRBV11-3
j_call: TRBJ2-2

cdr3_aa: CASSPGGRAGLREQFF
v_call: TRBV19
j_call: TRBJ2-1

cdr3_aa: CASSDRAYTTSTDTQYF
v_call: TRBV2
j_call: TRBJ2-3

cdr3_aa: CATSRDRDYHPGSYNEQFF
v_call: TRBV15
j_call: TRBJ2-1

cdr3_aa: CASSSPGAFPVYNEQFF
v_call: TRBV7-9
j_call: TRBJ2-1

cdr3_aa: CASVGLWNEQFF
v_call: TRBV7-2
j_call: TRBJ2-1

cdr3_aa: CASSSTRDGDQPQHF
v_call: TRBV28
j_call: TRBJ1-5

cdr3_aa: CASSPPGSGRGYNEQFF
v_call: TRBV13
j_call: TRBJ2-1

cdr3_aa: CASSQDRRYSPLHF
v_call: TRBV14
j_call: TRBJ1-6

cdr3_aa: CASSLFSGTYYEQYF
v_call: TRBV27
j_call: TRBJ2-7

cdr3_aa: CASSGPPRGGNTGELFF
v_call: TRBV28
j_call: TRBJ2-2

cdr3_aa: CASSFQGNEQFF
v_call: TRBV19
j_call: TRBJ2-1

cdr3_aa: CASSFGTSGSGEQYF
v_call: TRBV7-2
j_call: TRBJ2-7

cdr3_aa: CASRGGTGAQETQYF
v_call: TRBV19
j_call: TRBJ2-5

cdr3_aa: CASSQGGEWDNSYNEQFF
v_call: TRBV7-6
j_call: TRBJ2-1

cdr3_aa: CSVRGRGKETQYF
v_call: TRBV29-1
j_call: TRBJ2-5

cdr3_aa: CASSSTGEGIGEQYF
v_call: TRBV5-6
j_call: TRBJ2-7

cdr3_aa: CAWSADRGAYEQYF
v_call: TRBV30
j_call: TRBJ2-7

cdr3_aa: CASSIVLGQGAYGYTF
v_call: TRBV5-1
j_call: TRBJ1-2